This entry concerns a single T cell receptor beta chain. Its cognate antigen is unknown. Germline V gene data show CDR1 as SGHTA and CDR2 as FQGNSA. V shed 5 bases and J shed 5 bases, with 8 bases lying between them. CDR3 length equals 12 residues. Sorted CD4+ subsets: naive, central memory, regulatory, stem cell-like memory (CD45RO/CCR7/CD25/CD127/CD95/CD27 panel). The sample is drawn from a study of beta chain features in type 1 diabetes. Notes on the study in general: Relative to healthy donors, patients appeared to have naive, central memory and Treg TCRB repertoires that were more similar. People with Type 1 diabetes carried modestly yet significantly shorter TCRB CDR3s in all four CD4+ subsets. Fewer junction insertions and more nucleotide deletions appeared in type 1 diabetes patients.

Reverse transcription of all isolated RNA meant that expressed TCRB transcripts were sequenced. The data were produced by immunoSEQ multiplex PCR, yet TCRdb's version contains in-frame clones alone and is incomplete. The sample lists roughly 120,000 clones; roughly 43% were seen once. This TCR was recovered from a woman aged 18-29 years in good health. The chain joins TRBV7-2 to TRBJ2-3; D call uncertain. Sequencing was performed on stem cell memory CD4+ T cells from blood. The CDR3 DNA reads as TGTGCCAGCAGCCTCACGAGAGATACGCAGTATTTT. Its translation: CASSLTRDTQYF.